These T cell receptor beta chains were read from a single sample in a study of OX40 agonist ivuxolimab in advanced cancers. Profiled with immunoSEQ multiplex PCR; TCRdb holds only in-frame clones, not every one. This sample carries 35,000 to 55,000 clones, 80% of them seen once, and the ten largest clones take roughly 7%. Sequenced material: CD4+ or CD8+ T cells sorted from blood, taken in a trial of the OX40 agonist ivuxolimab. Receptors originate from an adult with an advanced solid tumor such as melanoma, head and neck, liver or kidney cancer. Each CDR3 is given without its conserved first and last residue. A clone size is listed for some rows: how often the clone was seen (once, few, many), or a class if it is expanded.

>TRBV18|NA
ASSPLVGETQY
>TRBV27|NA
ASSFPDRTSPLH
>TRBV21-1|once
ASSKGREPPTDTQY
>TRBV23-1|NA
ASTLHSSGRAISYNEQF
>TRBV5-4|NA
ASSLDLFAGGNEQY
>TRBV20-1|NA
SADHSDTQY
>TRBV30|NA
AWSVKGAGETQY
>TRBV5-6|NA
ASSLAGLAGFNEQF
>TRBV4-3|few
ASSQGETLGDSPLH
>TRBV7-8|few
ASSLRRPPYGAKNIQY
>TRBV5-6|once
ASRTQVAASYEQY
>TRBV19|NA
ASKARQGMNTEAF
>TRBV5-1|NA
ASSSLAGVEQF
>TRBV4-1|NA
ASSQDREDREQETQY
>TRBV5-4|NA
ASSLWGQGEEQY
>TRBV4-2|NA
ASSQVNGYEAF
>TRBV28|NA
ASSTDRGSGETQY
>TRBV6-5|NA
ASSPGLHSDYEQY
>TRBV9|once
ASSVAVSLNTEAF
>TRBV7-9|once
ASSLVPGQGASPLH
>TRBV19|NA
ASSFFGLAGGFGDEQF
>TRBV19|few
ASSGPGQETQY
>TRBV7-2|NA
ASSSQAGRLNYNEQF
>TRBV11-2|NA
ASSLDLGDEAF
>TRBV10-3|NA
AISGEAGGYNEQF
>TRBV5-1|NA
ASSLVTSSYEQY
>TRBV21-1|NA
ASRGSGQPQH
>TRBV6-5|few
ASSLGQGTYGYT
>TRBV6-4|once
ASSSDRGRTDTQY
>TRBV7-2|once
ASNPAGWDDRETQY
>TRBV2|once
ASSEVPATEQDQPQH
>TRBV30|NA
AWTMTGGRVDYGYT
>TRBV19|NA
ASSTSRGNSPLH
>TRBV5-1|NA
ASSSGLAAVDEQF
>TRBV5-1|NA
ASSPIGARYYGYT
>TRBV19|NA
ASSPGTSGRAYEQY
>TRBV11-2|NA
ASSLLGGRGPEQY
>TRBV5-1|NA
ASSPDSGRDQPQH
>TRBV30|once
AWSPGNQPQH
>TRBV15|NA
ATSRESSGNTIY
>TRBV6-5|NA
ASSPGTTNIQY
>TRBV19|once
ASSLRLETYNEQF
>TRBV2|NA
ASSVTGRNNSPLH
>TRBV27|NA
ASSPELAGGYGLETQY
>TRBV28|NA
ASSLFPGTTDTQY
>TRBV29-1|few
SANRGQVGELF
>TRBV6-5|NA
ASSEYPQPQH
>TRBV27|few
ASSWQGFTDTQY
>TRBV11-2|NA
ASSFGRTGYT